This record covers a single TCR beta chain. Clones were sequenced by immunoSEQ multiplex PCR, and TCRdb holds only the in-frame ones, with some missing. The repertoire holds about 22,000 clones, with 90% to 95% as singletons. The CDR3 sequence is 12 residues long. Germline CDR1 is SGHRS and CDR2 is YFSETQ. V lost 4 bases to trimming and J lost 2 bases, with 7 bases between them. These data belong to a study of T cell changes during pregnancy in multiple sclerosis. This sample comprised CD4+ T cells from peripheral blood mononuclear cells, obtained after pregnancy. The chain carries TRBV5-1 and TRBJ2-7, with D possibly being TRBD2 (6 bases). The sequence was collected from a female donor in good health, enrolled as a control in a pregnancy study. The CDR3 loop is CASSRGTYEQYF. CDR3 bases: TGCGCCAGCAGCCGGGGGACCTACGAGCAGTACTTC.